This TCR beta chain was observed in a study of shared clonotypes between healthy human individuals. Per germline, CDR1 MDHEN and CDR2 SYDVKM. This CDR3 has 12 amino acids. Trimming cost V 3 bases and J 7 bases, with 9 bases left between them. TCRdb keeps only in-frame clones here, not all; method: immunoSEQ multiplex PCR. The sample has over a million clones; around 95% are singletons. This TCR came from a man under 40 in good health. Material for sequencing was naive CD4+ T cells sorted from blood. Subset meaning: CD45RA+ positively selected. The V call is TRBV28, the J call TRBJ2-5; no firm D call. CDR3 nucleotides: TGTGCCAGCAGTTTCCTAGGCGCGACCCAGTACTTC. Amino acid sequence: CASSFLGATQYF.